Below, one TCR beta chain is given with its context. Its specific antigen is unknown. This record comes from a study of T cells in severe cutaneous drug reactions (dated by TCRdb to the late 2010s). About the full investigation: Patients were recruited between the early 2010s and the late 2010s from Taiwan, Thailand and a European registry network. Only patients with a probable or definite SJS/TEN or DRESS diagnosis by RegiSCAR criteria were enrolled. Assignment of the culprit drug relied on both the Naranjo algorithm and the ALDEN drug causality algorithm. Blister fluids/cells, PBMC and other biological samples were taken from patients in the acute stage or the recovery stage. Bulk TCR sequencing was combined with single-cell sequencing, quantitative PCR validation, functional assays and transgenic mouse experiments. Libraries were prepared using iRepertoire multiplex PCR, and a comparison was cited by the authors in which similar capture of abundant clonotypes was shown across iRepertoire and 5' RACE methods with or without UMI. What the study reported, not specific to this receptor: A public TCRbeta CDR3, present at a mean of around 15% in all seven CBZ-SJS/TEN blister samples, was undetectable or scarce in PBMC from tolerant controls and healthy donors. The authors noted that whether the public TCR generalizes to SJS/TEN caused by other drugs still needs further study. A strong increase in TRBV12-4 usage was observed in CBZ-SJS/TEN patients, with averages of around 32% in blister cells and around 5% in PBMC.

For both bulk and single-cell sequencing, libraries were prepared with the iRepertoire multiplex PCR system using TCR subtype-specific primers. Multiplex PCR with primers aimed at the V, D and J gene regions produced the bulk TCR beta libraries. Each sample contributed roughly 100-500 ng of RNA as input for preparing the bulk TCR library. An Illumina MiSeq was used to sequence bulk TCR beta amplicons. Per the source publication's procedure: Sample misassignments and low-quality sequencing reads were removed through quality control steps. The CDR3 was defined as the amino acids lying between the Y[YFLI]C motif of the V gene and the [FW]GXGT motif of the J segment. CDR3 clonotypes and TRBV and TRBJ gene assignments were based on the IMGT database. For each sample, TRBV expression was normalized against the mean for the same gene in PBMC from under 50 healthy donors. TCRdb reprocessed the reads and assigns one entry to each CDR3 protein sequence, leaving out DNA. TCRdb, not the authors, supplied the V and J calls. This sample's table carries about 10,000 distinct CDR3 sequences. Jointly, the top ten make up approximately 20% of the sample.

Looking up the germline V gene (reference sequence) yields CDR1 DFQATT and CDR2 SNEGSKA. Reading from cysteine to phenylalanine, the CDR3 counts 14 amino acids. No coding sequence is recorded. Sequenced donors were patients with carbamazepine-induced Stevens-Johnson syndrome or toxic epidermal necrolysis (CBZ-SJS/TEN). To search for drug-specific clonotypes, the T cell receptor repertoires of patients with drug-induced severe cutaneous adverse reactions were profiled by next-generation sequencing. RNA was isolated either from blister cells of skin lesions or from peripheral blood mononuclear cells. The sequencing input was cells from a skin blister. The meaning of the sample's cell subset or site label: unsorted cells from skin lesion blisters. This receptor chain uses TRBV20-1 and TRBJ2-7; the TCRdb call, TRBD2, lacks DNA for checking. The source is a human donor with Stevens-Johnson syndrome, a severe cutaneous drug reaction. This receptor carries the CDR3 CSAREGSGSYEQYF.